The clone carrying this T cell receptor (beta chain) was counted at least ten times. This entry comes from a study of T-cell memory formation after mild COVID-19. In the study overall: TCR clusters were mostly donor specific.

Germline assignment: CDR1 SQVTM and CDR2 ANQGSEA. The CDR3 is made up of 11 amino acids. V shed 4 bases and J shed 6 bases, with 7 bases lying between them. MiXCR, run by TCRdb on the 5' RACE reads, gives a single entry per CDR3 protein. The top ten clones hold 13% to 15% of a sample with about 140,000 distinct CDR3 sequences, more than 12% of them seen once. The sequenced sample was PBMCs or a T cell subset sorted from them (not recorded which). This clonotype was sampled from an adult woman who had mild COVID-19 (a few samples of this study predate the infection). Cell type and time point are not known. The chain couples TRBV29-1 to TRBJ2-1, with a possible D match to TRBD1 (5 bases). The CDR3 protein is CSVGQINEQFF. The CDR3 DNA reads as TGCAGCGTTGGACAGATCAATGAGCAGTTCTTC.